The 20 T cell receptor beta chains below all came from one sample that was sequenced in a study of long-term antiretroviral therapy in people with HIV. An immunoSEQ assay, version v3.0, was performed at survey level. Libraries were prepared by immunoSEQ multiplex PCR; TCRdb keeps only in-frame clonotypes and omits some of them. In the table there are approximately 29,000 clones, 80% to 95% of which are singletons. The sequencing used unsorted PBMCs, collected 5.2 years after starting antiretroviral therapy. The receptors derive from a woman between 35 and 50 years old with HIV.

The V gene is TRBV9, the J gene TRBJ1-2, with D possibly being TRBD1 (6 bases). CDR1 and CDR2 from the germline V gene are SGDLS and YYNGEE. Trimming removed 0 bases at V and 4 bases at J, with 22 bases between. This CDR3 has 18 residues. The CDR3 loop reads CASSVARDTYPVSYGYTF. DNA of the CDR3: TGTGCCAGCAGCGTAGCTCGGGACACCTACCCGGTGAGCTATGGCTACACCTTC.

The J gene is TRBJ1-4, the V gene TRBV2; possibly TRBD1 for D (6 bases). This CDR3 is 15 amino acids long. V was shortened by 6 bases and J by 8 bases, with 19 bases between the two germline ends. Germline V lookup: CDR1 SNHLY, CDR2 FYNNEI. CDR3 in amino acids: CASSVEGGRGEKLFF. As DNA, the CDR3 is TGTGCCAGCAGCGTCGAGGGAGGAAGGGGGGAAAAACTGTTTTTT. The full variable domain, completed using reference TRBV2 and TRBJ1-4, is EPEVTQTPSHQVTQMGQEVILRCVPISNHLYFYWYRQILGQKVEFLVSFYNNEISEKSEIFDDQFSVERPDGSNFTLKIRSTKLEDSAMYFCASSVEGGRGEKLFFGSGTQLSVL.

This rearrangement joins TRBV18 to TRBJ2-2; TRBD1 aligns across 8 bases. Germline trimming cut 6 bases from V and 3 bases from J; bases unmatched to any gene: 0. This CDR3 has 13 amino acids. Germline CDR1 and CDR2: KGHSH and LQKENI. CDR3 DNA: TGTGCCAGCTCGGACAGGGACACCGGGGAGCTGTTTTTT. Its protein is CASSDRDTGELFF.

The CDR3 bases are TGCGCCAGCAGCTTTCTAGCGGGGGGGAGTAATGAGCAGTTCTTC. It codes for CASSFLAGGSNEQFF. V usage is TRBV5-1 and J usage is TRBJ2-1; 12 nucleotides agree with TRBD2. CDR1 and CDR2 from the germline V gene are SGHRS and YFSETQ. J gave up 7 bases and V 2 bases, and 4 bases lay outside the gene matches. The CDR3 is made up of 15 amino acids.

The chain links TRBV7-8 to TRBJ1-1, with no clear D. V was cut by 2 bases and J by 4 bases, with 11 bases left in between. CDR3 length equals 14 residues. Germline V gene sequence: CDR1 SGHVS, CDR2 FQNEAQ. DNA for the CDR3: TGTGCCAGCAGCTTACAAGGTCGGGTCACTGAAGCTTTCTTT. Its translation: CASSLQGRVTEAFF.

The chain carries TRBV4-1 and TRBJ1-1; D remains ambiguous. CDR3 length: 13 amino acids. Per the germline V gene, CDR1 is MGHRA and CDR2 is YSYEKL. Trimming pared 2 bases from V and 5 bases from J, leaving 9 bases between. The CDR3 is CASSQSLYTEAFF. Here the CDR3 DNA reads TGCGCCAGCAGCCAAAGTCTGTATACTGAAGCTTTCTTT.

This clone was observed once. This chain joins TRBV6-5 and TRBJ2-4, with D hard to call. CDR1 and CDR2 (germline): MNHEY, SVGAGI. The CDR3 sequence is 12 residues long. The V gene lost 6 bases and the J gene lost 7 bases, with 10 bases spanning the gap. The CDR3 reads CASRTQTNIQYF. DNA of the CDR3: TGTGCCAGCAGGACACAGACCAACATTCAGTACTTC.

The V and J genes are TRBV5-1 and TRBJ2-3, with a tentative D call TRBD1 (6 bases). V gave up 4 bases and J gave up 2 bases, with 11 bases separating them. This CDR3 spans 14 amino acids. Germline V lookup: CDR1 SGHRS, CDR2 YFSETQ. CDR3 region: CASSKGHPTDTQYF. For the CDR3, the DNA is TGCGCCAGCAGCAAGGGACATCCCACAGATACGCAGTATTTT.

The V gene is TRBV12-5, the J gene TRBJ1-1; D is unclear. This CDR3 contains 15 residues. V gave up 0 bases and J gave up 6 bases, with 14 bases separating them. Germline CDR1 is LGHNT and CDR2 is FRNRAP. CDR3 in amino acids: CASGLVHGSSAEAFF. As DNA, the CDR3 is TGTGCTAGTGGTTTGGTACATGGATCCAGCGCTGAAGCTTTCTTT. The full variable domain, completed using reference TRBV12-5 and TRBJ1-1, is DARVTQTPRHKVTEMGQEVTMRCQPILGHNTVFWYRQTMMQGLELLAYFRNRAPLDDSGMPKDRFSAEMPDATLATLKIQPSEPRDSAVYFCASGLVHGSSAEAFFGQGTRLTVV.

This chain uses TRBV7-9 with TRBJ2-3; D tentatively reads TRBD1 or TRBD2 (7 bases each). Per the germline V gene, CDR1 is SEHNR and CDR2 is FQNEAQ (reference sequence). V shed 6 bases and J shed 2 bases, with 15 bases lying between them. This CDR3 is 15 amino acids long. CDR3 region: CASRPRGGPTDTQYF. CDR3 in DNA: TGTGCCAGCAGGCCCAGGGGGGGGCCCACAGATACGCAGTATTTT.

V is TRBV9 and J is TRBJ2-4; D not resolved. CDR1 and CDR2 (germline): SGDLS, YYNGEE. The germline V and J ends were trimmed by 0 bases and 3 bases, with 7 bases remaining between them. The CDR3 extends over 14 amino acids. The CDR3 here is CASSVGTGKNIQYF. CDR3 bases: TGTGCCAGCAGCGTAGGGACCGGCAAAAACATTCAGTACTTC.

This clone came up once. The chain couples TRBV30 to TRBJ2-1, with D uncertain. V lost 1 base, J lost 8 bases, and 15 bases lay in between. CDR1 is GTSNPN, CDR2 SVGIG, per germline (reference sequence). The length of the CDR3 is 14 residues. The CDR3 region is CAWSDGDGLYEQFF. The DNA of the CDR3 is TGTGCCTGGAGTGACGGCGACGGGCTCTATGAGCAGTTCTTC. The full variable domain, its missing parts supplied by reference TRBV30 and TRBJ2-1, is SQTIHQWPATLVQPVGSPLSLECTVEGTSNPNLYWYRQAAGRGLQLLFYSVGIGQISSEVPQNLSASRPQDRQFILSSKKLLLSDSGFYLCAWSDGDGLYEQFFGPGTRLTVL.

This rearrangement joins TRBV27 to TRBJ1-2; weak D call: TRBD1 (6 bases). This CDR3 spans 13 amino acids. Germline values: CDR1 MNHEY, CDR2 SMNVEV (reference sequence). V lost 4 bases, J lost 4 bases, and 10 bases lay in between. The CDR3 region is CASSSTGLYGYTF. The CDR3 coding sequence is TGTGCCAGCAGTTCGACAGGCCTCTATGGCTACACCTTC.

This clone was recorded only once. The V and J genes are TRBV2 and TRBJ2-4; TRBD1 or TRBD2 may be the D gene (5 bases each). Per the germline V gene, CDR1 is SNHLY and CDR2 is FYNNEI. Trimming pared 5 bases from V and 3 bases from J, leaving 11 bases between. The CDR3 has 14 amino acids. The CDR3: CASSLDGGKNIQYF. CDR3 DNA: TGTGCCAGCAGTTTGGATGGGGGCAAAAACATTCAGTACTTC. The variable domain in full, completed from reference TRBV2 and TRBJ2-4, reads EPEVTQTPSHQVTQMGQEVILRCVPISNHLYFYWYRQILGQKVEFLVSFYNNEISEKSEIFDDQFSVERPDGSNFTLKIRSTKLEDSAMYFCASSLDGGKNIQYFGAGTRLSVL.

The chain recombines TRBV9 with TRBJ2-5; D ambiguous. CDR1 and CDR2 (germline): SGDLS, YYNGEE. The V gene lost 0 bases and the J gene lost 2 bases, with 11 bases spanning the gap. This CDR3 spans 15 amino acids. CDR3 coding DNA: TGTGCCAGCAGCGTAGACGATAGGTTACAAGAGACCCAGTACTTC. Translated: CASSVDDRLQETQYF.

The V call is TRBV13, the J call TRBJ2-2, with unresolved D. This CDR3 has 13 amino acids. V lost 6 bases, J lost 4 bases, and 9 bases lay in between. CDR1 PRHDT and CDR2 FYEKMQ come from the germline V gene (reference sequence). The CDR3 coding sequence is TGTGCCAGCAGACTAACAGCCACCGGGGAGCTGTTTTTT. Translating gives CASRLTATGELFF.

The rearrangement links TRBV5-6 to TRBJ1-1; 9 bases agree with TRBD1. CDR3 length: 14 amino acids. The V gene's germline CDR1 is SGHDT and CDR2 YYEEEE. Trimming removed 2 bases from V and 4 bases from J; junction bases left unmatched: 3. The chain's CDR3 is CASSFTGGITEAFF. The CDR3 DNA is TGTGCCAGCAGCTTTACAGGGGGCATCACTGAAGCTTTCTTT.

This clone was seen only once. This chain uses TRBV29-1 with TRBJ2-5; no clear D. This CDR3 contains 12 residues. Germline values: CDR1 SQVTM, CDR2 ANQGSEA. Trimming removed 3 bases at V and 2 bases at J, with 7 bases between. CDR3 sequence: CSVDGRQETQYF. CDR3 nucleotide sequence: TGCAGCGTTGACGGCAGACAAGAGACCCAGTACTTC.

This chain links TRBV4-3 with TRBJ2-5, with TRBD1 as a possible D gene (6 bases). Germline loops: CDR1 LGHNA, CDR2 YSLEER. This CDR3 is built from 14 residues. V lost 0 bases and J lost 3, with 8 bases in between. The DNA for the CDR3 is TGCGCCAGCAGCCAAGAGGGGACAAAAGAGACCCAGTACTTC. The encoded protein is CASSQEGTKETQYF.

CDR3 in DNA: TGTGCCAGCAGCTCAATACCCTACGAGCAGTACTTC. It encodes CASSSIPYEQYF. This sequence joins TRBV7-9 and TRBJ2-7; D not resolved. This CDR3 region has 12 residues. Per the germline V gene, CDR1 is SEHNR and CDR2 is FQNEAQ (reference sequence). V was shortened by 4 bases and J by 2 bases, with 6 bases between the two germline ends.